This is a list of T cell receptor beta chains from one sample in a study of cytomegalovirus exposure and HLA in healthy donors. Clones were read by immunoSEQ multiplex PCR, and TCRdb kept only the in-frame ones, dropping some. The profile shows roughly 180,000 clones, 84% of them singletons. The sequenced material came from PBMCs. The source of these receptors is a man aged 25-45 years in good health and CMV-seronegative. The CDR3 runs from the conserved cysteine through the conserved F or W. D genes are given only for firm matches. Some rows mark clone size as missing; the rest say once, few, many or name a class of expanded clone.

size: -; length: 16; V: TRBV9; D: TRBD2; J: TRBJ2-5; CDR3: CASSLPGLAGAETQYF; DNA: TGTGCCAGCAGCTTGCCGGGACTAGCGGGGGCCGAGACCCAGTACTTC
size: -; length: 13; V: TRBV10-3; D: -; J: TRBJ1-2; CDR3: CAIRDTPNYGYTF; DNA: TGTGCCATCAGGGACACGCCTAACTATGGCTACACCTTC
size: -; length: 13; V: TRBV7-8; D: -; J: TRBJ1-2; CDR3: CASSLPGPYGYTF; DNA: TGTGCCAGCAGCTTACCGGGTCCCTATGGCTACACCTTC
size: -; length: 17; V: TRBV5-1; D: TRBD2; J: TRBJ2-7; CDR3: CASSLVSSGRATYEQYF; DNA: TGCGCCAGCAGCTTGGTGTCTAGCGGGAGGGCCACCTACGAGCAGTACTTC
size: -; length: 16; V: TRBV27; D: -; J: TRBJ1-2; CDR3: CASSPHRLGGVYGYTF; DNA: TGTGCCAGCAGTCCTCACCGGTTAGGGGGGGTTTATGGCTACACCTTC
size: -; length: 15; V: TRBV19; D: -; J: TRBJ1-6; CDR3: CASRVQGNKESPLHF; DNA: TGTGCCAGTAGAGTACAGGGAAATAAGGAGTCACCCCTCCACTTT
size: -; length: 19; V: TRBV9; D: TRBD1; J: TRBJ1-2; CDR3: CASSELQGDYKPTNYGYTF; DNA: TGTGCCAGCAGCGAGCTTCAGGGGGATTATAAGCCTACTAACTATGGCTACACCTTC
size: -; length: 15; V: TRBV5-5; D: -; J: TRBJ1-2; CDR3: CASSSPETANYGYTF; DNA: TGTGCCAGCAGCTCACCCGAGACAGCTAACTATGGCTACACCTTC
size: once; length: 17; V: TRBV4-2; D: TRBD2; J: TRBJ2-1; CDR3: CASSREGTSGRADEQFF; DNA: TGTGCCAGCAGCCGAGAGGGTACTAGCGGGAGGGCCGATGAGCAGTTCTTC
size: -; length: 13; V: TRBV2; D: -; J: TRBJ2-7; CDR3: CASSKDSSYEQYF; DNA: TGTGCCAGCAGTAAGGACAGCTCCTACGAGCAGTACTTC
size: -; length: 15; V: TRBV6-4; D: -; J: TRBJ1-4; CDR3: CASSDPQAPNEKLFF; DNA: TGTGCCAGCAGTGATCCACAGGCCCCTAATGAAAAACTGTTTTTT
size: -; length: 14; V: TRBV6-1; D: -; J: TRBJ2-1; CDR3: CASSERVAMGEQFF; DNA: TGTGCCAGCAGTGAAAGGGTAGCGATGGGTGAGCAGTTCTTC
size: -; length: 16; V: TRBV27; D: TRBD2; J: TRBJ2-7; CDR3: CASSSTSGARIYEQYF; DNA: TGTGCCAGCAGTTCTACTAGCGGGGCTCGTATCTACGAGCAGTACTTC
size: -; length: 14; V: TRBV2; D: TRBD2; J: TRBJ2-5; CDR3: CASREAGGGETQYF; DNA: TGTGCCAGCAGAGAAGCGGGAGGTGGAGAGACCCAGTACTTC
size: -; length: 15; V: TRBV7-6; D: TRBD2; J: TRBJ2-1; CDR3: CASSLPGLGRGEQFF; DNA: TGTGCCAGCAGCCTACCGGGACTAGGTCGGGGTGAGCAGTTCTTC
size: -; length: 14; V: TRBV7-6; D: -; J: TRBJ2-7; CDR3: CASSPGGSSAEQYF; DNA: TGTGCCAGCAGCCCGGGTGGGAGTTCTGCCGAGCAGTACTTC
size: -; length: 16; V: TRBV11-3; D: -; J: TRBJ1-5; CDR3: CASSLGLEQGTQPQHF; DNA: TGTGCCAGCAGCTTAGGGCTGGAACAGGGTACTCAGCCCCAGCATTTT
size: -; length: 15; V: TRBV30; D: TRBD1; J: TRBJ2-7; CDR3: CAWSRGGTGPYEQYF; DNA: TGTGCCTGGAGTCGAGGGGGGACAGGGCCCTACGAGCAGTACTTC
size: -; length: 18; V: TRBV19; D: -; J: TRBJ1-4; CDR3: CASSIAGPAATTNEKLFF; DNA: TGTGCCAGTAGTATAGCTGGTCCGGCGGCCACAACTAATGAAAAACTGTTTTTT
size: -; length: 13; V: TRBV18; D: TRBD2; J: TRBJ2-1; CDR3: CASSPPSGRAKFF; DNA: TGTGCCAGCTCACCTCCTAGCGGGAGGGCCAAGTTCTTC
size: -; length: 14; V: TRBV6-1; D: TRBD2; J: TRBJ2-1; CDR3: CASSELRLANEQFF; DNA: TGTGCCAGCAGTGAATTGAGACTAGCGAATGAGCAGTTCTTC
size: few; length: 13; V: TRBV7-3; D: -; J: TRBJ2-7; CDR3: CASSVLGGYEQYF; DNA: TGTGCCAGCAGCGTACTGGGAGGTTACGAGCAGTACTTC
size: -; length: 15; V: TRBV27; D: -; J: TRBJ2-7; CDR3: CASSFRAFGTYEQYF; DNA: TGTGCCAGCAGTTTTCGGGCGTTCGGGACCTACGAGCAGTACTTC
size: -; length: 15; V: TRBV27; D: -; J: TRBJ2-7; CDR3: CASTMGGAPLYEQYF; DNA: TGTGCCAGCACCATGGGGGGGGCCCCCCTCTACGAGCAGTACTTC
size: -; length: 14; V: TRBV7-2; D: TRBD2; J: TRBJ2-7; CDR3: CASSTGTSVYEQYF; DNA: TGTGCCAGCAGCACCGGGACTAGCGTCTACGAGCAGTACTTC
size: -; length: 16; V: TRBV9; D: TRBD2; J: TRBJ2-7; CDR3: CASSVAASGVSYEQYF; DNA: TGTGCCAGCAGCGTAGCGGCTAGCGGGGTTTCCTACGAGCAGTACTTC
size: -; length: 19; V: TRBV27; D: TRBD2; J: TRBJ2-1; CDR3: CAGSFGLAGAMSSYNEQFF; DNA: TGTGCCGGCAGTTTTGGACTAGCGGGGGCAATGAGCTCCTACAATGAGCAGTTCTTC
size: -; length: 13; V: TRBV18; D: -; J: TRBJ1-4; CDR3: CASSPPSNEKLFF; DNA: TGTGCCAGCTCACCACCGAGTAATGAAAAACTGTTTTTT
size: once; length: 18; V: TRBV18; D: TRBD1; J: TRBJ1-1; CDR3: CASSPLDRGTRVSTEAFF; DNA: TGTGCCAGCTCACCGTTGGACAGGGGGACACGGGTCTCCACTGAAGCTTTCTTT
size: -; length: 17; V: TRBV5-1; D: TRBD2; J: TRBJ2-5; CDR3: CASSLGTSGSFGETQYF; DNA: TGCGCCAGCAGCCTCGGGACTAGCGGGAGTTTCGGGGAGACCCAGTACTTC
size: -; length: 17; V: TRBV29-1; D: TRBD2; J: TRBJ2-3; CDR3: CSVQGSASGGSTDTQYF; DNA: TGCAGCGTTCAAGGGTCAGCTAGCGGGGGGAGCACAGATACGCAGTATTTT
size: -; length: 16; V: TRBV5-1; D: -; J: TRBJ2-7; CDR3: CASSLVYDIHSYEQYF; DNA: TGCGCCAGCAGCTTGGTGTATGACATTCACTCCTACGAGCAGTACTTC
size: -; length: 14; V: TRBV7-2; D: TRBD1; J: TRBJ1-2; CDR3: CASSPGGTGDGYTF; DNA: TGTGCCAGCAGCCCGGGAGGGACAGGGGACGGCTACACCTTC
size: -; length: 13; V: TRBV10-3; D: -; J: TRBJ2-7; CDR3: CAISESGGYEQYF; DNA: TGTGCCATCAGTGAGTCTGGAGGCTACGAGCAGTACTTC
size: once; length: 12; V: TRBV28; D: TRBD2; J: TRBJ2-5; CDR3: CASGTSLETQYF; DNA: TGTGCCAGCGGGACTAGTCTAGAGACCCAGTACTTC
size: -; length: 14; V: TRBV12-5; D: -; J: TRBJ1-5; CDR3: CASGLDSYNQPQHF; DNA: TGTGCTAGTGGTCTGGACAGCTACAATCAGCCCCAGCATTTT
size: -; length: 15; V: TRBV7-8; D: -; J: TRBJ2-5; CDR3: CASSLMSGSGETQYF; DNA: TGTGCCAGCAGCTTAATGTCTGGGAGTGGGGAGACCCAGTACTTC
size: -; length: 15; V: TRBV9; D: TRBD1; J: TRBJ1-4; CDR3: CASSGLGTANEKLFF; DNA: TGTGCCAGCAGCGGCCTCGGGACAGCGAATGAAAAACTGTTTTTT
size: -; length: 13; V: TRBV28; D: -; J: TRBJ1-1; CDR3: CASSLGGLGEAFF; DNA: TGTGCCAGCAGTTTGGGGGGGCTTGGTGAAGCTTTCTTT
size: -; length: 17; V: TRBV11-2; D: TRBD1; J: TRBJ1-5; CDR3: CASSLGQWGSGNQPQHF; DNA: TGTGCCAGCAGCTTGGGACAGTGGGGAAGCGGCAATCAGCCCCAGCATTTT
size: few; length: 14; V: TRBV9; D: -; J: TRBJ2-1; CDR3: CASSPGTPDNEQFF; DNA: TGTGCCAGCAGCCCCGGGACTCCAGACAATGAGCAGTTCTTC
size: -; length: 17; V: TRBV5-1; D: TRBD1; J: TRBJ2-7; CDR3: CASSSSGTALNSAEQYF; DNA: TGCGCCAGCAGCTCTTCCGGGACAGCCTTAAATTCTGCCGAGCAGTACTTC
size: -; length: 16; V: TRBV7-9; D: TRBD1; J: TRBJ1-6; CDR3: CASSPGTGTNNSPLHF; DNA: TGTGCCAGCAGCCCGGGGACAGGAACAAATAATTCACCCCTCCACTTT
size: -; length: 14; V: TRBV7-3; D: -; J: TRBJ2-2; CDR3: CASSLRGNTGELFF; DNA: TGTGCCAGCAGCTTACGGGGGAACACCGGGGAGCTGTTTTTT
size: few; length: 14; V: TRBV4-2; D: TRBD1; J: TRBJ1-2; CDR3: CASSTGTGVYGYTF; DNA: TGTGCCAGCAGTACCGGGACAGGGGTCTATGGCTACACCTTC
size: -; length: 16; V: TRBV5-6; D: -; J: TRBJ2-3; CDR3: CASSLWGGFSTDTQYF; DNA: TGTGCCAGCAGCTTGTGGGGCGGCTTTAGCACAGATACGCAGTATTTT
size: -; length: 15; V: TRBV18; D: -; J: TRBJ2-2; CDR3: CASSPQGQNTGELFF; DNA: TGTGCCAGCTCACCCCAGGGACAGAACACCGGGGAGCTGTTTTTT
size: -; length: 13; V: TRBV7-6; D: -; J: TRBJ1-5; CDR3: CASTKPGNQPQHF; DNA: TGTGCCAGCACCAAACCGGGCAATCAGCCCCAGCATTTT
size: -; length: 13; V: TRBV30; D: -; J: TRBJ1-3; CDR3: CAWSAGTGNTIYF; DNA: TGTGCCTGGAGCGCAGGGACTGGAAACACCATATATTTT
size: few; length: 13; V: TRBV7-2; D: -; J: TRBJ2-3; CDR3: CASSLDAPDTQYF; DNA: TGTGCCAGCAGCCTAGACGCGCCAGATACGCAGTATTTT
size: once; length: 17; V: TRBV7-9; D: TRBD1; J: TRBJ1-4; CDR3: CASSSGQGSTTNEKLFF; DNA: TGTGCCAGCAGCTCAGGACAGGGGAGCACAACTAATGAAAAACTGTTTTTT
size: -; length: 15; V: TRBV25-1; D: -; J: TRBJ2-7; CDR3: CASSGLMGDTPEQYF; DNA: TGTGCCAGCAGTGGACTGATGGGAGACACCCCCGAGCAGTACTTC
size: -; length: 15; V: TRBV18; D: TRBD2; J: TRBJ2-7; CDR3: CASSEGGTQGREQYF; DNA: TGTGCCAGCTCCGAGGGAGGGACTCAAGGACGGGAGCAGTACTTC
size: once; length: 15; V: TRBV5-1; D: TRBD2; J: TRBJ2-7; CDR3: CASSLRGTSPLEQYF; DNA: TGCGCCAGCAGCTTGAGAGGGACTAGCCCCCTAGAGCAGTACTTC
size: -; length: 17; V: TRBV5-1; D: -; J: TRBJ2-7; CDR3: CASSLGGGGTTPDEQYF; DNA: TGCGCCAGCAGCTTGGGTGGAGGGGGGACTACCCCTGACGAGCAGTACTTC